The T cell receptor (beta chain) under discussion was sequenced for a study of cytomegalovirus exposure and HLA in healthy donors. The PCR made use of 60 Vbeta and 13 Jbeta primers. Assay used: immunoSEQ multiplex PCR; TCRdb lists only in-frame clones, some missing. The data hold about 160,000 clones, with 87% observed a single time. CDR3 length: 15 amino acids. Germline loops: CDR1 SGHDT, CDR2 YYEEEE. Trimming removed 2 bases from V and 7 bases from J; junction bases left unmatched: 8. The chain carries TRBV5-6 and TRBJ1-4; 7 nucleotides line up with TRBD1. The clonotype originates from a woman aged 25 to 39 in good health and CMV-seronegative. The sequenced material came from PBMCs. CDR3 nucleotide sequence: TGTGCCAGCAGCTTTAGGGTGACAGGGACTGAAAAACTGTTTTTT. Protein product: CASSFRVTGTEKLFF.